Each of the 28 T cell receptor beta chains below was sequenced from the same sample in a study of tissue T cells after allogeneic stem cell transplantation. Time point specified: mouse harvest day 7 after allogeneic transplant. Each mouse received 10^7 T-cell-depleted marrow cells plus 10^6 splenic CD5+ T cells by tail vein. The protocol was immunoSEQ multiplex PCR, while the TCRdb copy is restricted to in-frame clones and leaves out a portion. The data hold 6,500 to 10,000 clones, with around 42% observed a single time. The sequenced sample was gut tissue. The receptors originated from a female BALB/c mouse given C57BL/6 T cells with graft-versus-host disease after an allogeneic hematopoietic cell transplant.

Comment on this clone: Mouse germline and gene names are used. The DNA ends 1 residue before the CDR3 does, and the rest of the CDR3 is filled in from the germline J gene. The chain uses TRBV13-3 and TRBJ2-7; D gene unclear. The germline CDR1 and CDR2 sequences are NNHDY and SYVADS. Trimming shortened V by 0 bases and J by 3 bases, and 4 bases separated the two germline ends. The CDR3 is made up of 12 amino acids. The CDR3 is CASSDAVYEQYF. The sequenced part of the CDR3 DNA is TGTGCCAGCAGTGATGCAGTCTATGAACAGTAC.

Worth noting for this clone: Gene labels here are mouse ones. Partial CDR3 DNA: TGTGCCAGCAGTCTGGGAGCAAACTCCGACTACACC. Amino acid sequence: CASSLGANSDYT. The full CDR3 is CASSLGANSDYTF. The genes are TRBV26 and TRBJ1-2; D call uncertain. From the germline J gene comes the end of the CDR3, since the read stops 1 residue before it. The CDR3 runs 13 residues. Germline V CDR1 and CDR2: KGHPV, FQNQEV (reference sequence). The ends were cut back, 2 bases at V and 0 bases at J, with 4 bases in the middle. Complete variable domain (other parts from reference TRBV26 and TRBJ1-2): NSKVIQTPRYLVKGQGQKAKMRCIPEKGHPVVFWYQQNKNNEFKFLINFQNQEVLQQIDMTEKRFSAECPSNSPCSLEIQSSEAGDSALYLCASSLGANSDYTFGSGTRLLVI.

Turning to this clone: Gene names denote mouse genes. Sequencing ends 1 residue short of the CDR3 end; the germline J gene provides the rest. The genes are TRBV16 and TRBJ2-4; D not certain. V lost 1 base and J lost 0, with 8 bases in between. CDR1 and CDR2 from the germline V gene are SGHSA and FRNQAP. The CDR3 is made up of 15 amino acids. The CDR3 sequence is CASSLVKSSQNTLYF. The CDR3 bases that were read are TGTGCAAGCAGCTTAGTGAAATCTAGTCAAAACACCTTGTAC. Filled out from reference TRBV16 and TRBJ2-4, the complete variable domain reads NAGVIQTPRHKVTGKGQEATLWCEPISGHSAVFWYRQTIVQGLEFLTYFRNQAPIDDSGMPKERFSAQMPNQSHSTLKIQSTQPQDSAVYLCASSLVKSSQNTLYFGAGTRLSVL.

By share of the sample, this clone is large. Gene names follow the mouse nomenclature. The read ends 1 residue before the CDR3 terminus; that terminus is restored from the germline J gene. This chain uses TRBV13-3 with TRBJ1-4; D gene ambiguous. CDR3 length equals 14 residues. The V end lost 2 bases, the J end lost 1 base, and 6 bases lay between the germline ends. Germline CDR1 is NNHDY and CDR2 is SYVADS. CDR3 sequence: CASSEADSNERLFF. CDR3 DNA, as far as it was read: TGTGCCAGCAGTGAGGCAGATTCCAACGAAAGATTATTT.

With regard to this clone: Mouse gene names and germline throughout. The part of the CDR3 DNA that was read is TGTGCCAGCTCTTTCCGGGACTGGGGGGGTCAAAACACCTTGTAC. Residues: CASSFRDWGGQNTLY. The entire CDR3 reads CASSFRDWGGQNTLYF. This rearrangement joins TRBV12-1 to TRBJ2-4, with 12 bases matching TRBD2. From the germline J gene comes the end of the CDR3, since the read stops 1 residue before it. Looked up from germline, CDR1 is SGHSN and CDR2 is HYEKVE. J gave up 1 base and V 3 bases, and 4 bases lay outside the gene matches. There are 16 residues in the CDR3.

Comments on this clone: All gene names here are mouse names. The read gets to within 1 residue of the CDR3 end, and the germline J gene fills in the rest. The rearrangement uses TRBV5 and TRBJ2-5; a weak D match, TRBD1 (5 bases). The length of the CDR3 is 14 residues. Germline V gene data show CDR1 as LGHNA and CDR2 as YNLKQL (reference sequence). Trimming took 4 bases from V and 1 from J, leaving 9 bases between them. Partial CDR3 DNA: TGTGCCAGCAGCCCCCAGGGAGACCAAGACACCCAGTAC. Its translation is CASSPQGDQDTQY. The full CDR3 protein is CASSPQGDQDTQYF.

As for this clone: The gene names given are mouse names. The read ends 1 residue early relative to the CDR3; the germline J gene fills the gap. The chain uses TRBV12-1 and TRBJ2-1; 14 bases match TRBD2. In germline, CDR1 is SGHSN, CDR2 HYEKVE. The trim removed 2 bases at V and 0 bases at J, leaving 5 bases unmatched. The CDR3 sequence is 18 residues long. The CDR3: CASSPGLGGPYNYAEQFF. The covered CDR3 bases are TGTGCCAGCTCTCCGGGACTGGGGGGGCCTTATAACTATGCTGAGCAGTTC.

Comments on this clone: The genes are named according to mouse. The read ends 1 residue before the CDR3 terminus; that terminus is restored from the germline J gene. The chain links TRBV15 to TRBJ2-7; 14 nucleotides match TRBD2. V lost 4 bases and J lost 6; bases outside the gene matches: 2. CDR3 length: 14 residues. Per the germline V gene, CDR1 is SGHND and CDR2 is FRSKSL. Partial CDR3 DNA: TGTGCCAGCAGTTCGGGACTGGGGGGGCTTGAACAGTAC. Protein: CASSSGLGGLEQY. The CDR3 reads in full as CASSSGLGGLEQYF.

Only a few counts were recorded for this clone. Each gene name is a mouse one. The observed sequence ends 1 residue before the CDR3 terminus, with the missing tail filled in from the germline J gene. This chain uses TRBV26 with TRBJ2-7, with 9 positions matching TRBD1. CDR3 length equals 12 residues. CDR1 and CDR2 (germline): KGHPV, FQNQEV (reference sequence). V lost 2 bases and J lost 7; bases outside the gene matches: 0. The CDR3 region is CASSLDRGEQYF. The sequenced CDR3 bases are TGTGCCAGCAGTCTGGACAGGGGGGAACAGTAC.

In regard to this clone: Gene and germline names: mouse. The missing CDR3 end, 1 residue past where the read stops, is filled in from the germline J gene. The chain joins TRBV20 to TRBJ2-2, with TRBD1 as a possible D gene (6 bases). CDR3 size: 13 residues. Between the trimmed V and J ends, which lost 0 bases and 6 bases, there was a span of 8 bases. Germline V lookup: CDR1 GFQATS, CDR2 STVNSAI. The CDR3 loop reads CGARDQGPGQLYF. The CDR3 bases that were read are TGTGGTGCTAGGGATCAGGGGCCCGGGCAGCTCTAC.

Note on this clone: Gene names follow the mouse nomenclature. The CDR3 is cut off 1 residue early in the read; its end comes from the germline J gene. The same CDR3 arises from other DNA sequences in this sample as well. The chain joins TRBV15 to TRBJ1-1; D call uncertain. The CDR3 consists of 13 residues. The V and J ends lost 2 bases and 0 bases respectively, with 4 bases between them. Germline CDR1 is SGHND and CDR2 is FRSKSL. CDR3 residues: CASSLQANTEVFF. CDR3 DNA (partial): TGTGCCAGCAGTTTACAAGCAAACACAGAAGTCTTC.

This clone was counted once. Gene names and germline match the mouse. The CDR3 goes on 1 residue after the read ends, and that part is filled in from the germline J gene. The chain links TRBV22 to TRBJ1-5; the table's D call, TRBD1, has no DNA check behind it. TRBV22 is a pseudogene. This CDR3 has 16 amino acids. CDR3 sequence: CASSSGTGADNQAPLF. The covered CDR3 bases are TGTGCCAGCAGCTCCGGGACAGGGGCGGACAACCAGGCTCCGCTT.

There are a few counts of this clone. Gene and germline names: mouse. The CDR3 goes on 1 residue after the read ends, and that part is filled in from the germline J gene. The chain joins TRBV5 to TRBJ2-5; TRBD2 aligns across 10 bases. The CDR3 loop spans 15 amino acids. V lost 0 bases to trimming and J lost 4 bases; unmatched junction nucleotides: 1. The germline V gene encodes CDR1 LGHNA and CDR2 YNLKQL (reference sequence). This CDR3 reads CASSQDWGGKDTQYF. CDR3 DNA, as far as it was read: TGTGCCAGCAGCCAAGACTGGGGGGGCAAAGACACCCAGTAC.

Comment on this clone: Genes and germline are mouse. The read terminates 1 residue before the CDR3 end, so the remaining end is supplied by the germline J gene. V is TRBV15 and J is TRBJ2-2; 7 bases match TRBD2. Per the germline V gene, CDR1 is SGHND and CDR2 is FRSKSL. The CDR3 covers 15 residues. V shed 1 base and J 2 bases; nucleotides not matched to a gene: 1. The CDR3 here is CASSLGGGNTGQLYF. The part of the CDR3 DNA that was read is TGTGCCAGCAGTTTAGGGGGGGGGAACACCGGGCAGCTCTAC.

Points on this clone: Germline and genes here are mouse. Read data end 1 residue before the CDR3 end; the end is taken from the germline J gene. The rearrangement uses TRBV3 and TRBJ2-7; TRBD2 matches 11 bases. This CDR3 is 13 amino acids long. Germline V CDR1 and CDR2: SNHLY, FYNGKV (reference sequence). Trimming at V came to 5 bases and at J to 7 bases, leaving 4 bases not matched to a gene. CDR3 sequence reads: CASSRTGGWEQYF. CDR3 bases read: TGTGCCAGCAGCCGGACTGGGGGGTGGGAACAGTAC.

Concerning this clone itself: The genes and germline here are from mouse. The read ends 1 residue shy of where the CDR3 ends; the end is completed using the germline J gene. The chain is built from TRBV13-1 and TRBJ1-3; weak D call: TRBD1 (6 bases). The germline V and J ends were trimmed by 0 bases and 0 bases, with 7 bases remaining between them. CDR3 length equals 15 residues. Germline CDR1 reads NSHNY; CDR2 reads SYGAGN. The sequenced part of the CDR3 DNA is TGTGCCAGCAGTGATGGGGGGCCTTCTGGAAATACGCTCTAT. It specifies CASSDGGPSGNTLY. The CDR3, in full, reads CASSDGGPSGNTLYF.

This clone was recorded a few times. Gene labels here are mouse ones. Coverage ceases 1 residue before the CDR3 finishes, and the germline J gene fills in the end. The rearrangement uses TRBV16 and TRBJ2-1; 9 positions match TRBD2. Germline-derived CDR1 and CDR2 are SGHSA and FRNQAP. V was pared by 2 bases and J by 3 bases, with 2 bases of the junction left unmatched. The CDR3 spans 15 residues. The CDR3 protein is CASSLKDWGYAEQFF. The covered CDR3 bases are TGTGCAAGCAGCTTAAAGGACTGGGGCTATGCTGAGCAGTTC.

There are a few counts of this clone. Genes here carry mouse names. Sequencing ends 1 residue short of the CDR3 end; the germline J gene provides the rest. J is TRBJ2-7 and V is TRBV1; possibly TRBD1 or TRBD2 for D (5 bases each). V was pared by 0 bases and J by 3 bases, with 9 bases between. The germline CDR1 and CDR2 sequences are NSQYPW and LRSPGD (reference sequence). The CDR3 has 14 residues. CDR3 residues: CTCSADGTLYEQYF. The CDR3 DNA, read in part, is TGCACCTGCAGTGCAGATGGGACCCTCTATGAACAGTAC.

This clone was seen once. Gene and germline names: mouse. The read gets to within 1 residue of the CDR3 end, and the germline J gene fills in the rest. This chain uses TRBV16 with TRBJ2-7; maybe TRBD1 (6 bases). Trimming took off 4 bases at V and 0 bases at J, with 7 bases between the two ends. Germline V lookup: CDR1 SGHSA, CDR2 FRNQAP. This CDR3 spans 13 amino acids. Incomplete CDR3 DNA: TGTGCAAGCAGCTGGGACATCTCCTATGAACAGTAC. Protein product: CASSWDISYEQY. In full, the CDR3 reads CASSWDISYEQYF.

To note about this clone: Any gene name here is a mouse gene name. The observed sequence ends 1 residue before the CDR3 terminus, with the missing tail filled in from the germline J gene. V gene TRBV20 combines with J gene TRBJ2-7; 9 nucleotides line up with TRBD2. V was pared by 1 base and J by 6 bases, with 1 base of the junction left unmatched. The CDR3 runs to 12 residues. Germline assignment: CDR1 GFQATS and CDR2 STVNSAI. CDR3 DNA (partial): TGTGGTGCTAGGGGGGGACTGGGTGAACAGTAC. This encodes CGARGGLGEQY. Given in full, the CDR3 is CGARGGLGEQYF.

This clone is medium-sized. Gene labels here are mouse ones. The read stops 1 residue short of the end of the CDR3; the missing end is completed from the germline J gene. The chain has TRBV26 and TRBJ1-2, with D unclear. CDR3 size: 12 residues. Looked up from germline, CDR1 is KGHPV and CDR2 is FQNQEV (reference sequence). V was clipped by 1 base and J by 4 bases, with 4 bases between them. CDR3 sequence: CASSLWGSDYTF. The covered CDR3 bases are TGTGCCAGCAGTCTGTGGGGCTCCGACTACACC.

This clone occurred once. The gene names here belong to mouse. CDR3 in amino acids: CASSLMDQDTQYF. Partial CDR3 DNA: TGTGCCAGCAGTCTGATGGACCAAGACACCCAGTAC. The chain recombines TRBV26 with TRBJ2-5; D not resolved. With the read ending 1 residue before the CDR3 end, the germline J gene is used to fill in that end. CDR3 size: 13 residues. Trimming stripped 2 bases from V and 1 base from J, with 4 bases between. The germline V gene encodes CDR1 KGHPV and CDR2 FQNQEV (reference sequence). Combining the CDR3 with reference TRBV26 and TRBJ2-5 gives the whole variable domain NSKVIQTPRYLVKGQGQKAKMRCIPEKGHPVVFWYQQNKNNEFKFLINFQNQEVLQQIDMTEKRFSAECPSNSPCSLEIQSSEAGDSALYLCASSLMDQDTQYFGPGTRLLVL.

As for this clone: Any gene name here is a mouse gene name. The observed sequence ends 1 residue before the CDR3 terminus, with the missing tail filled in from the germline J gene. V and J are TRBV16 and TRBJ2-5, with D perhaps given as TRBD1 or TRBD2 (5 bases each). The CDR3 contains 14 residues. With 4 bases removed from V and 2 bases from J, the gap between germline ends came to 10 bases. Germline V gene sequence: CDR1 SGHSA, CDR2 FRNQAP. The part of the CDR3 DNA that was read is TGTGCAAGCAGCTGGGGACGGCCCCAAGACACCCAGTAC. Protein product: CASSWGRPQDTQY. The CDR3 as a whole reads CASSWGRPQDTQYF.

Of note for this clone: The germline and genes are mouse ones. The CDR3 loop is CASSPGTGGREQYF. The sequenced CDR3 bases are TGTGCTAGCAGCCCCGGGACAGGGGGCCGTGAACAGTAC. This sequence joins TRBV29 and TRBJ2-7; 12 nucleotides align to TRBD1. The CDR3 end lies 1 residue beyond the end of the read and is filled in from the germline J gene. V trimming: 6 bases; J trimming: 6 bases; junction bases outside the gene matches: 6. The CDR3 spans 14 residues. Per germline, CDR1 MSHET and CDR2 SYDVDS.

This clone was detected only a few times. Mouse gene names apply. The read terminates 1 residue ahead of where the CDR3 ends, so the germline J gene completes it. This chain joins TRBV16 and TRBJ2-5; D call uncertain. CDR1 SGHSA and CDR2 FRNQAP come from the germline V gene. This CDR3 is 12 amino acids long. V was pared by 2 bases and J by 6 bases, with 6 bases between. CDR3 sequence: CASSLTRDTQYF. The sequenced part of the CDR3 DNA is TGTGCAAGCAGCTTAACGCGGGACACCCAGTAC.

As regards this clone: Mouse gene names and germline throughout. The DNA ends 1 residue before the CDR3 does, and the rest of the CDR3 is filled in from the germline J gene. The V gene is TRBV3, the J gene TRBJ1-1; D is possibly TRBD1 (6 bases). The germline gives CDR1 SNHLY, CDR2 FYNGKV (reference sequence). The length of the CDR3 is 15 residues. V was pared by 5 bases and J by 0 bases, with 13 bases between. CDR3 bases read: TGTGCCAGCAGCCTCCGACCAGGGGCAAACACAGAAGTCTTC. Its translation is CASSLRPGANTEVF. The full CDR3 reads CASSLRPGANTEVFF.

Worth noting for this clone: Mouse names are used for the genes. The sequenced fragment ends 1 residue before the CDR3 boundary, so the rest is inferred from the germline J gene. The V and J genes are TRBV26 and TRBJ2-5; D gene unclear. V lost 3 bases to trimming and J lost 5 bases, with 3 bases between them. Germline-derived CDR1 and CDR2 are KGHPV and FQNQEV (reference sequence). The CDR3 runs to 11 residues. CDR3 amino acids: CASSLGDTQYF. CDR3 bases read: TGTGCCAGCAGTCTAGGAGACACCCAGTAC.

On this clone itself: Gene names and germline refer to mouse. Read sequence stops 1 residue before the CDR3 end, and the germline J gene provides the missing end. The chain has TRBV19 and TRBJ1-1, with 8 bases fitting TRBD1. CDR3 length: 14 residues. With V trimmed by 2 bases and J by 3 bases, 3 bases remained unmatched. Germline lookup yields CDR1 FNHDT and CDR2 SITEND (reference sequence). CDR3 loop: CASSIDRGDTEVFF. CDR3 DNA, as far as it was read: TGTGCCAGCAGTATCGACAGGGGAGACACAGAAGTCTTC.